Listed here are 4 T cell receptor beta chains from one sample, sequenced in a study of T-cell memory formation after mild COVID-19. Each CDR3 protein gets one entry after TCRdb re-called the 5' RACE reads with MiXCR. Of a few hundred thousand distinct CDR3 sequences listed, about 17% are singletons. Sequencing input: PBMCs or a T cell subset sorted from them (not recorded which). Receptor source: a man younger than 30 who had mild COVID-19 (a few samples of this study predate the infection). Cell type and time point are not known.

This clonotype showed up just a few times. The chain carries TRBV20-1 and TRBJ2-3; no reliable D call. This CDR3 region has 12 residues. V was shortened by 6 bases and J by 0 bases, with 7 bases between the two germline ends. Germline V gene data show CDR1 as DFQATT and CDR2 as SNEGSKA (reference sequence). This CDR3 is CSALPSTDTQYF. CDR3 nucleotide sequence: TGCAGTGCCTTACCTAGCACAGATACGCAGTATTTT.

This clonotype turned up a few times. This rearrangement joins TRBV7-2 to TRBJ2-3, with 8 bases fitting TRBD1. Germline V gives CDR1 SGHTA, CDR2 FQGNSA. This CDR3 comprises 16 residues. V gave up 1 base and J gave up 1 base; unmatched junction bases: 4. The CDR3 loop reads CASSLGWGQGTDTQYF. The CDR3 nucleotides are TGTGCCAGCAGCTTAGGGTGGGGACAGGGCACAGATACGCAGTATTTT.

The rearrangement uses TRBV9 and TRBJ1-5; no definite D call. CDR3 length equals 13 residues. The germline V gene encodes CDR1 SGDLS and CDR2 YYNGEE. V was clipped by 7 bases and J by 7 bases, with 15 bases between them. This CDR3 is CASAVATGQPQHF. In DNA, the CDR3 is TGTGCCAGCGCCGTGGCCACGGGACAGCCCCAGCATTTT.

This clonotype was recorded a few times. V and J are TRBV7-2 and TRBJ1-5; D may be TRBD1 (6 bases). Germline V gene data show CDR1 as SGHTA and CDR2 as FQGNSA. Trimming took 1 base from V and 7 from J, leaving 14 bases between them. The CDR3 loop spans 15 amino acids. The CDR3 coding sequence is TGTGCCAGCAGCTTAGTGTCGTCAGGGGACCAGCCCCAGCATTTT. It is translated as CASSLVSSGDQPQHF.